The sequence of this T cell receptor (beta chain) was determined in a study of T cells in tumors and immune-related adverse events. V dropped 1 base and J dropped 2 bases, with 6 bases sitting between them. Looked up from germline, CDR1 is LNHNV and CDR2 is YYDKDF (reference sequence). The CDR3 is 14 amino acids. Profiling relied on immunoSEQ multiplex PCR, and the TCRdb table lists in-frame clones only, not all of them. This repertoire shows about 11,000 clones, 85% to 95% found once; its top ten account for 1.5%. The input for sequencing was lymph node tissue, taken from a patient treated with anti-PD-1 therapy. The V call is TRBV15, the J call TRBJ1-3; the D is unclear. The TCR sequence derives from a female donor with metastatic renal cell carcinoma. As DNA, the CDR3 is TGTGCCACCAGCAGAGGAGTGGCTGGAAACACCATATATTTT. It encodes CATSRGVAGNTIYF.